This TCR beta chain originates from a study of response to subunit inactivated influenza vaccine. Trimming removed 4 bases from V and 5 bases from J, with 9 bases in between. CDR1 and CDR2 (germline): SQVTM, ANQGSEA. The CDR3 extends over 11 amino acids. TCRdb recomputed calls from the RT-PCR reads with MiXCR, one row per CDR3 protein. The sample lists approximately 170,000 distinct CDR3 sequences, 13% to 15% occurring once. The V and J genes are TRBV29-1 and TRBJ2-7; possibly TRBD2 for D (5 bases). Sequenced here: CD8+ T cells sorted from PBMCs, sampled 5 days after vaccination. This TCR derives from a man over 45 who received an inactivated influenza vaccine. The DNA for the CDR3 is TGCAGCGTTGGGACTTTCGACGAGCAGTACTTC. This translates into CSVGTFDEQYF.